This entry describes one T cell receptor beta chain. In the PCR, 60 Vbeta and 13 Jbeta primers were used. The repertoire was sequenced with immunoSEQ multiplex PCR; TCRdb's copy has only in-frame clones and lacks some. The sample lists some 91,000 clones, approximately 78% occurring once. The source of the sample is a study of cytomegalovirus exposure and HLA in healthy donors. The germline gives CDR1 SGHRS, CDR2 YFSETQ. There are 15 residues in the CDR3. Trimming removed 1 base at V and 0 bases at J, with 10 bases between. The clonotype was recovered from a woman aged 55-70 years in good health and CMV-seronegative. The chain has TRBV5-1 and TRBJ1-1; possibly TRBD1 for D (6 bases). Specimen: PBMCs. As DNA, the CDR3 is TGCGCCAGCAGCTTGCGGGGGGCCATGAACACTGAAGCTTTCTTT. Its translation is CASSLRGAMNTEAFF. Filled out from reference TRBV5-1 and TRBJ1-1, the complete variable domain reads KAGVTQTPRYLIKTRGQQVTLSCSPISGHRSVSWYQQTPGQGLQFLFEYFSETQRNKGNFPGRFSGRQFSNSRSEMNVSTLELGDSALYLCASSLRGAMNTEAFFGQGTRLTVV.